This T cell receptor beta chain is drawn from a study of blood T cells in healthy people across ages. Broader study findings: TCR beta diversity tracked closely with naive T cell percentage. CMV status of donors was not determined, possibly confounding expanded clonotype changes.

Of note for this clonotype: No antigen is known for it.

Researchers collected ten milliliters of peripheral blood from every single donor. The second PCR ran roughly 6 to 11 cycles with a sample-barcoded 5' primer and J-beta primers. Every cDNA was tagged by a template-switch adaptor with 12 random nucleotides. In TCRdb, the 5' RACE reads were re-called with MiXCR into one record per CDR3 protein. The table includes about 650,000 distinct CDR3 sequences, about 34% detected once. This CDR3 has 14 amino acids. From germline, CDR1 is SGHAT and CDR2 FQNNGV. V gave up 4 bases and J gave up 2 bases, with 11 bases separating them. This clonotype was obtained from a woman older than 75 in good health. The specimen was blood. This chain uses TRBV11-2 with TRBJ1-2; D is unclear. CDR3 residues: CASSSLSFNYGYTF. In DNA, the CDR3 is TGTGCCAGCAGCTCCCTCTCCTTCAACTATGGCTACACCTTC.